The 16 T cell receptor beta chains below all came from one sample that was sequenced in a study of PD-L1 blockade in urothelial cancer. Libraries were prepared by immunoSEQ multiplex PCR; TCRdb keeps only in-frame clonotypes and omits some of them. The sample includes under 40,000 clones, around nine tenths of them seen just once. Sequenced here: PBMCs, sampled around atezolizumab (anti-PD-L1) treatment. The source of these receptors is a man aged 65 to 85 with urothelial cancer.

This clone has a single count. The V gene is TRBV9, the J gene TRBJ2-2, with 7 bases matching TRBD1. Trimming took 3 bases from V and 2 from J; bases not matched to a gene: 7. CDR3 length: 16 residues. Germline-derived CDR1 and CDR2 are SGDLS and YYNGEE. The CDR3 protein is CASSGYRGPNTGELFF. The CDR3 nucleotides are TGTGCCAGCAGCGGTTACAGGGGACCAAACACCGGGGAGCTGTTTTTT.

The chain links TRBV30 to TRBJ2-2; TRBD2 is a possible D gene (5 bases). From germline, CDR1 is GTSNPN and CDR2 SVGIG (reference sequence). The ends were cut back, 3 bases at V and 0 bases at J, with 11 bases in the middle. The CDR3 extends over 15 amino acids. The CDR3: CAWSKELANTGELFF. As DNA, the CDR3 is TGTGCCTGGAGCAAGGAACTAGCGAACACCGGGGAGCTGTTTTTT.

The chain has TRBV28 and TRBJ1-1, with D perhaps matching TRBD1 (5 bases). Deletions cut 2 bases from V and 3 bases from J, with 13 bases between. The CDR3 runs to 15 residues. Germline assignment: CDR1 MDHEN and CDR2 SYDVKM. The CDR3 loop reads CASSLVQGGDTEAFF. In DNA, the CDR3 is TGTGCCAGCAGTTTAGTCCAGGGAGGGGACACTGAAGCTTTCTTT.

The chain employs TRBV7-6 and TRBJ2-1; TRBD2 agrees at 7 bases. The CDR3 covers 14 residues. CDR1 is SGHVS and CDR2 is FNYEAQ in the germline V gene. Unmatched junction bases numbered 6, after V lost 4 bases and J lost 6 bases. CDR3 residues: CASSSRLASNEQFF. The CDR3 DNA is TGTGCCAGCAGCTCAAGACTAGCTTCCAATGAGCAGTTCTTC.

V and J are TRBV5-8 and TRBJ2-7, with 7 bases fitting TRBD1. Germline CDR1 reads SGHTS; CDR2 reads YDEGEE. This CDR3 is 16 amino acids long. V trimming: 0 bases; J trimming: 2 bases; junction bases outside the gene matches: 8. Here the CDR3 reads CASSLGDRQGAYEQYF. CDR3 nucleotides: TGTGCCAGCAGCTTGGGGGACCGGCAGGGGGCCTACGAGCAGTACTTC.

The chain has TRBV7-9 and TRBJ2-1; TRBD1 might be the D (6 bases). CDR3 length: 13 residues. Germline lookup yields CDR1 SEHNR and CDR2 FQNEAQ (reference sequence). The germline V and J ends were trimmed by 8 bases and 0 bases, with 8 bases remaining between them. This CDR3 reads CASRDNSYNEQFF. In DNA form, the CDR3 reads TGTGCCAGCCGGGACAACTCCTACAATGAGCAGTTCTTC.

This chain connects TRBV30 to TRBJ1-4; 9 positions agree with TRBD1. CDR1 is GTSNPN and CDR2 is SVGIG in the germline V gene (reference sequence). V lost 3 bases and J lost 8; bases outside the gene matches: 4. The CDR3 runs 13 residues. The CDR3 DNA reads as TGTGCCTGGAGAATACAGGGGGCGGAAAAACTGTTTTTT. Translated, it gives CAWRIQGAEKLFF.

CDR3 coding DNA: TGTGCCAGCAGTGAAGAGGGGACAGGGGGCTACGACGAGCAGTACTTC. As protein: CASSEEGTGGYDEQYF. The rearrangement uses TRBV6-1 and TRBJ2-7; the match to TRBD1 covers 12 bases. V gave up 1 base and J gave up 5 bases; unmatched junction bases: 6. The CDR3 has 16 amino acids. CDR1 and CDR2 from the germline V gene are MNHNS and SASEGT.

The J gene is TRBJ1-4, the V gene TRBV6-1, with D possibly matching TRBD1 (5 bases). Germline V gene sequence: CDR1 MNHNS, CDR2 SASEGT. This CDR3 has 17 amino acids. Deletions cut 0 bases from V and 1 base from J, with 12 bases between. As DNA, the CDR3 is TGTGCCAGCAGTGAAGCCTTCGGGGGGGGAACTAATGAAAAACTGTTTTTT. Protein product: CASSEAFGGGTNEKLFF.

The CDR3, as DNA: TGTGCCAGCAGCCATGGGACTAGCCATGGGACAGATACGCAGTATTTT. Encoded protein: CASSHGTSHGTDTQYF. The chain carries TRBV7-6 and TRBJ2-3, with 9 bases fitting TRBD2. J lost 3 bases, V lost 5 bases, and 9 bases had no gene match. CDR1 is SGHVS, CDR2 FNYEAQ, per germline. This CDR3 is built from 16 residues.

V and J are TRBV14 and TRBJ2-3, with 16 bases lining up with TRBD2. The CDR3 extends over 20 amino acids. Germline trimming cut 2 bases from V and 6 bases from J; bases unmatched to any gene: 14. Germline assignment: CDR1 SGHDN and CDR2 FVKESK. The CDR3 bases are TGTGCCAGCAGCCAACCTGTCGCCGGGACTAGCGGGAGGGCTGGCGATACGCAGTATTTT. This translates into CASSQPVAGTSGRAGDTQYF.

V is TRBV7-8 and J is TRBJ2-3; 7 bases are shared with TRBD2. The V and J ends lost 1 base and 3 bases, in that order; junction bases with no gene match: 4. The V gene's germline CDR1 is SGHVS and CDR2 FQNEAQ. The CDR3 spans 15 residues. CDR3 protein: CASSLGVGGTDTQYF. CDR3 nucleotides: TGTGCCAGCAGCTTAGGGGTGGGGGGGACAGATACGCAGTATTTT.

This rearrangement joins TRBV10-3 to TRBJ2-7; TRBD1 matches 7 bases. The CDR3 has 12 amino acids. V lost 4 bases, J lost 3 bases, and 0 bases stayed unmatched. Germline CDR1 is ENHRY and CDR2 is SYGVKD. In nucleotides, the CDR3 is TGTGCCATCAGTGGACAGGGCTACGAGCAGTACTTC. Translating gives CAISGQGYEQYF.

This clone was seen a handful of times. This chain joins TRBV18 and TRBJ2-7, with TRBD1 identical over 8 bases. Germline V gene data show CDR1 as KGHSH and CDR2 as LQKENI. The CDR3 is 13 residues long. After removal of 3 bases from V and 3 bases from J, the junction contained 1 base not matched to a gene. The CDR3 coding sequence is TGTGCCAGCTCACCGGGACAGGTCTACGAGCAGTACTTC. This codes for CASSPGQVYEQYF.

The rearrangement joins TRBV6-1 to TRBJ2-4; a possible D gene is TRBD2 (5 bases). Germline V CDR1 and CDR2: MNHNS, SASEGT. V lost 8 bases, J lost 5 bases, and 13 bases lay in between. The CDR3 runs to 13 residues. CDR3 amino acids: CASASPGENIQYF. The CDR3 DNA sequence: TGTGCCAGCGCTTCTCCCGGGGAAAACATTCAGTACTTC.

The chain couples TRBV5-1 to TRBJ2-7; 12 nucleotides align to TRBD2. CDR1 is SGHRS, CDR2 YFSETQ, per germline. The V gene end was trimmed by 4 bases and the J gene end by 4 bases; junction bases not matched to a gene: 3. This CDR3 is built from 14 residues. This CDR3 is CASSALAGGYEQYF. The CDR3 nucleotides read TGCGCCAGCAGCGCTCTAGCGGGAGGGTACGAGCAGTACTTC. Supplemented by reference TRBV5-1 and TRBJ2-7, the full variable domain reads KAGVTQTPRYLIKTRGQQVTLSCSPISGHRSVSWYQQTPGQGLQFLFEYFSETQRNKGNFPGRFSGRQFSNSRSEMNVSTLELGDSALYLCASSALAGGYEQYFGPGTRLTVT.